These 4 T cell receptor beta chains were sequenced from one sample in a study of molecular identifiers for immune sequencing clone quantification. MiXCR, run by TCRdb on the PCR reads, gives a single entry per CDR3 protein. The sample lists 350,000 or so distinct CDR3 sequences, 20% to 25% occurring once. The specimen sequenced was naive CD8+ T cells from blood, with Jurkat cell RNA spiked in. The subset is: FACS-sorted CD8+CD4-CCR7+CD45RA+ naive T cells. These receptors were collected from a human donor in good health. Some libraries in this study had Jurkat cell RNA spiked in.

This clonotype has ten or more counts. The chain combines TRBV20-1 with TRBJ2-3; D gene unclear. Trimming took off 4 bases at V and 6 bases at J, with 8 bases between the two ends. There are 11 residues in the CDR3. The germline V gene has CDR1 DFQATT and CDR2 SNEGSKA (reference sequence). The CDR3 DNA sequence: TGCAGTGCTATATGGTTTGATACGCAGTATTTT. As protein: CSAIWFDTQYF.

Turning to this clonotype: At one of its ends the junction is not consistent with the germline gene, which may arise from a read error. The chain joins TRBV28 to TRBJ1-1; D is unresolved. This CDR3 is 16 amino acids long. CDR1 and CDR2 (germline): MDHEN, SYDVKM. The CDR3 DNA reads TGTGCCAGCAGTACGATGACACCAGCCATGAACGCTGAAGCTTTCTTT. Translated, it gives CASSTMTPAMNAEAFF.

This clonotype was observed at least ten times. The chain uses TRBV28 and TRBJ2-2; 7 nucleotides align to TRBD2. This CDR3 spans 15 amino acids. After removal of 3 bases from V and 5 bases from J, the junction contained 6 bases not matched to a gene. CDR1 is MDHEN and CDR2 is SYDVKM in the germline V gene. CDR3 protein: CASSLREMGTGELFF. CDR3 nucleotides: TGTGCCAGCAGTTTGCGGGAGATGGGGACCGGGGAGCTGTTTTTT.

The chain employs TRBV27 and TRBJ2-7; possible D gene TRBD1, 5 bases. The CDR3 length is 13 residues. CDR1 is MNHEY, CDR2 SMNVEV, per germline (reference sequence). With 6 bases removed from V and 9 bases from J, the gap between germline ends came to 18 bases. CDR3 nucleotides: TGTGCCAGCAGCCACCAAGGGGTCGACGGGCAGTACTTC. Its translation: CASSHQGVDGQYF.